These 5 T cell receptor beta chains came from one sample sequenced in a study of cytomegalovirus exposure and HLA in healthy donors. PCR involved 60 Vbeta and 13 Jbeta primers. Sequenced by immunoSEQ multiplex PCR; TCRdb stores in-frame clones only, minus some. The table includes 140,000 or so clones, roughly 80% detected once. The sample consisted of PBMCs. The receptors shown here come from a female donor in good health and CMV-seronegative.

The J gene is TRBJ2-7, the V gene TRBV28, with a weak D call TRBD1 (6 bases). V lost 5 bases and J lost 2, with 19 bases in between. The CDR3 sequence is 16 residues long. CDR1 and CDR2 (germline): MDHEN, SYDVKM. CDR3 DNA: TGTGCCAGCAGTCGTCAACAGGGCCCTCCCCCCTACGAGCAGTACTTC. Its translation is CASSRQQGPPPYEQYF.

The J gene is TRBJ2-1, the V gene TRBV4-1, with 12 bases aligning to TRBD2. Per germline, CDR1 MGHRA and CDR2 YSYEKL. J gave up 9 bases and V 3 bases, and 6 bases lay outside the gene matches. The CDR3 contains 15 residues. As DNA, the CDR3 is TGCGCCAGCAGCCACCGACTAGCGGGAGAGGGTGAGCAGTTCTTC. This encodes CASSHRLAGEGEQFF.

This clone came up once. The V call is TRBV29-1, the J call TRBJ2-2; 15 bases line up with TRBD2. Germline V lookup: CDR1 SQVTM, CDR2 ANQGSEA. The CDR3 runs to 16 residues. The ends lost 6 bases at V and 5 bases at J; junction bases unmatched: 7. The chain's CDR3 is CSVMGLAGGGTGELFF. The CDR3 nucleotides are TGCAGCGTAATGGGACTAGCGGGAGGTGGTACCGGGGAGCTGTTTTTT.

V gene TRBV12-5 combines with J gene TRBJ2-1; TRBD1 aligns across 7 bases. The CDR3 is 13 residues long. V shed 6 bases, J shed 3 bases, and the junction held 2 bases outside the gene matches. Germline loops: CDR1 LGHNT, CDR2 FRNRAP. CDR3 nucleotide sequence: TGTGCTAGTGGGACAGGGCGCTACAATGAGCAGTTCTTC. It encodes CASGTGRYNEQFF.

The genes are TRBV10-3 and TRBJ2-7; D gene ambiguous. V shed 3 bases and J shed 2 bases, with 11 bases lying between them. The CDR3 sequence is 14 residues long. Germline V gene lookup returns CDR1 ENHRY and CDR2 SYGVKD. The CDR3 sequence: CAISDVRPPYEQYF. The CDR3 nucleotides are TGTGCCATCAGTGACGTCAGGCCCCCCTACGAGCAGTACTTC.